A selection of T cell receptor beta chains follows, all from one sample in a study of radiation and T cells in renal cell carcinoma. Measured with immunoSEQ multiplex PCR; TCRdb has only the in-frame clones, and not every one. The data hold about 90,000 clones, with roughly 88% observed a single time. The material was blood, obtained from a patient whose treatment included radiotherapy and nephrectomy. These receptor sequences come from a man aged 55 to 69 with renal cell carcinoma. Each CDR3 is given with its conserved first and last residue. D genes are given only for firm matches. Where a row states a size, it is once, few, many or the class of an expanded clone; other rows omit it.

V gene: TRBV15; CDR3 length: 18; clone size: NA; J gene: TRBJ1-2; D gene: TRBD1; CDR3 DNA: TGTGCCACCAGCAGAGGGGGGACAGGGTGGGGACCCAACTATGGCTACACCTTC; CDR3 protein: CATSRGGTGWGPNYGYTF
V gene: TRBV14; CDR3 length: 19; clone size: NA; J gene: TRBJ2-1; D gene: TRBD1; CDR3 DNA: TGTGCCAGCAGCCAAAGGCTCGTTGGGACAGGGAACTACTACAATGAGCAGTTCTTC; CDR3 protein: CASSQRLVGTGNYYNEQFF
V gene: TRBV4-2; CDR3 length: 16; clone size: NA; J gene: TRBJ2-3; D gene: NA; CDR3 DNA: TGTGCCAGCAGCCCCTCGAGGGCGGGTGGCACAGATACGCAGTATTTT; CDR3 protein: CASSPSRAGGTDTQYF
V gene: TRBV14; CDR3 length: 16; clone size: NA; J gene: TRBJ2-6; D gene: NA; CDR3 DNA: TGTGCCAGCTCCCCAGGTCGGAGGCCCCCGGCCAACGTCCTGACTTTC; CDR3 protein: CASSPGRRPPANVLTF
V gene: TRBV18; CDR3 length: 14; clone size: NA; J gene: TRBJ2-7; D gene: NA; CDR3 DNA: TGTGCCAGCTCACAATCCCAGGGTGTAGGCGAGCAGTACTTC; CDR3 protein: CASSQSQGVGEQYF
V gene: TRBV28; CDR3 length: 15; clone size: NA; J gene: TRBJ1-2; D gene: TRBD1; CDR3 DNA: TGTGCCAGCAGGGGCCCGGACAGGGGATATGGGGGCTACACCTTC; CDR3 protein: CASRGPDRGYGGYTF
V gene: TRBV7-2; CDR3 length: 13; clone size: NA; J gene: TRBJ2-1; D gene: NA; CDR3 DNA: TGTGCCAGCAGTCGCGGTGGGGACACCCGTTTGTTCTTC; CDR3 protein: CASSRGGDTRLFF
V gene: TRBV7-8; CDR3 length: 14; clone size: NA; J gene: TRBJ2-7; D gene: NA; CDR3 DNA: TGTGCCAGCAGCTTAGCGGGATTTTCCTACGAGCAGTACTTC; CDR3 protein: CASSLAGFSYEQYF
V gene: TRBV25-1; CDR3 length: 10; clone size: NA; J gene: TRBJ1-2; D gene: NA; CDR3 DNA: TGTGCACCGAGCCGGGGAGGCTACACCTTC; CDR3 protein: CAPSRGGYTF
V gene: TRBV6-4; CDR3 length: 15; clone size: NA; J gene: TRBJ1-1; D gene: TRBD1; CDR3 DNA: TGTGCCAGCAGTGAGCAGGGACAGGGGGCCTCTGAAGCTTTCTTT; CDR3 protein: CASSEQGQGASEAFF
V gene: TRBV14; CDR3 length: 16; clone size: NA; J gene: TRBJ2-1; D gene: TRBD2; CDR3 DNA: TGTGCCAGCAGCCGCCGCGGGGGTACCAGGCCGGATGAGCAGTTCTTC; CDR3 protein: CASSRRGGTRPDEQFF
V gene: TRBV5-4; CDR3 length: 14; clone size: NA; J gene: TRBJ2-7; D gene: TRBD2; CDR3 DNA: TGTGCCAGCAGCTTGGGACTAGCGAACTACGAGCAGTACTTC; CDR3 protein: CASSLGLANYEQYF
V gene: TRBV10-1; CDR3 length: 16; clone size: NA; J gene: TRBJ2-2; D gene: TRBD2; CDR3 DNA: TGCGCCAGCAGTGGACTTCTAGCGGGGGGCACCGGGGAGCTGTTTTTT; CDR3 protein: CASSGLLAGGTGELFF
V gene: TRBV4-1; CDR3 length: 13; clone size: NA; J gene: TRBJ2-1; D gene: NA; CDR3 DNA: TGCGCCAGCAGCCAATTGGGTGTTGATGAGCAGTTCTTC; CDR3 protein: CASSQLGVDEQFF
V gene: TRBV4-3; CDR3 length: 14; clone size: NA; J gene: TRBJ2-7; D gene: NA; CDR3 DNA: TGCGCCAGCAGCCAAGAGTTCGCTTGGGGCGAGCAGTACTTC; CDR3 protein: CASSQEFAWGEQYF
V gene: TRBV7-8; CDR3 length: 13; clone size: NA; J gene: TRBJ2-7; D gene: NA; CDR3 DNA: TGTGCCAGCAGCTTAGCTCCGGGCAGGGAGCAGTACTTC; CDR3 protein: CASSLAPGREQYF
V gene: TRBV5-4; CDR3 length: 14; clone size: NA; J gene: TRBJ1-3; D gene: NA; CDR3 DNA: TGTGCCAGCAGCTTGGACAACTCTGGAAACACCATATATTTT; CDR3 protein: CASSLDNSGNTIYF
V gene: TRBV10-3; CDR3 length: 12; clone size: NA; J gene: TRBJ1-4; D gene: NA; CDR3 DNA: TGTGCCATCTCGGGGGTGGGCGAAAAACTGTTTTTT; CDR3 protein: CAISGVGEKLFF
V gene: TRBV19; CDR3 length: 13; clone size: NA; J gene: TRBJ1-5; D gene: TRBD1; CDR3 DNA: TGTGCCAGTAGCCGACAGGGAGGTCAGCCCCAGCATTTT; CDR3 protein: CASSRQGGQPQHF
V gene: TRBV18; CDR3 length: 15; clone size: NA; J gene: TRBJ2-5; D gene: NA; CDR3 DNA: TGTGCCAGCTCACCAACACAACTAGCAGGGGAGACCCAGTACTTC; CDR3 protein: CASSPTQLAGETQYF
V gene: TRBV6-1; CDR3 length: 15; clone size: NA; J gene: TRBJ1-1; D gene: TRBD1; CDR3 DNA: TGTGCCAGCAGTCCCGCGGGACAGGGGTACACTGAAGCTTTCTTT; CDR3 protein: CASSPAGQGYTEAFF
V gene: TRBV28; CDR3 length: 13; clone size: NA; J gene: TRBJ1-1; D gene: TRBD1; CDR3 DNA: TGTGCCAGCAGTTTAGTTACAGGGGCTGAAGCTTTCTTT; CDR3 protein: CASSLVTGAEAFF
V gene: TRBV5-5; CDR3 length: 16; clone size: NA; J gene: TRBJ2-3; D gene: NA; CDR3 DNA: TGTGCCAGCAGCAAAACAGTGAGGCGAGGCACAGATACGCAGTATTTT; CDR3 protein: CASSKTVRRGTDTQYF
V gene: TRBV5-5; CDR3 length: 18; clone size: NA; J gene: TRBJ1-1; D gene: NA; CDR3 DNA: TGTGCCAGCAGCTTGATCTCGCCGAGGCCCCCGGGCTCCTCTGAAGCTTTCTTT; CDR3 protein: CASSLISPRPPGSSEAFF
V gene: TRBV7-8; CDR3 length: 14; clone size: once; J gene: TRBJ2-5; D gene: NA; CDR3 DNA: TGTGCCAGCAGCTTAGGCAGGTACCAAGAGACCCAGTACTTC; CDR3 protein: CASSLGRYQETQYF
V gene: TRBV5-1; CDR3 length: 14; clone size: NA; J gene: TRBJ2-2; D gene: NA; CDR3 DNA: TGCGCCAGCAGGGACAGCCCGAACACCGGGGAGCTGTTTTTT; CDR3 protein: CASRDSPNTGELFF